This T cell receptor beta chain was found in a study of blood T cell repertoires in COVID-19. About the study: Researchers got acute and convalescent COVID-19 samples from the United States, Italy and Spain.

This clone was counted between two and nine times. In the authors' methods: Reference gene primer amplification gave nucleated cell count estimates. Profiling relied on immunoSEQ multiplex PCR, and the TCRdb table lists in-frame clones only, not all of them. V and J calls and clone size are copied from that table; D and trimming were computed from the DNA. The repertoire holds about 220,000 clones, 80% to 85% seen once, with roughly 5% in the top ten. Germline trimming cut 4 bases from V and 4 bases from J; bases unmatched to any gene: 0. The germline CDR1 and CDR2 sequences are SQVTM and ANQGSEA. This CDR3 region has 13 residues.

V gene TRBV29-1 combines with J gene TRBJ2-2; 10 bases align to TRBD1. The origin of this receptor is a woman aged 55-70 years who had recovered from COVID-19. The sequencing input was peripheral blood. The CDR3 sequence: CSVGQGATGELFF. The CDR3 DNA reads TGCAGCGTTGGACAGGGGGCCACCGGGGAGCTGTTTTTT.